The rows below give T cell receptor beta chains drawn from one sample of a study of shared clonotypes between healthy human individuals. The table came from immunoSEQ multiplex PCR; TCRdb's copy has only in-frame clones and leaves some out. This repertoire shows about 2.3 million clones, just under 95% found once; its top ten account for approximately 0.4%. Specimen: naive CD4+ T cells from PBMCs. Every receptor here comes from a young man in good health. Some clones in this sample may be carry-over from other donors' samples. Both conserved end residues are part of each CDR3. The D gene is left open where the match is weak. Some rows have no size entry. The others give once, few or many, or a class for an expanded clone.

. TRBD1 TRBJ2-5 TRBV5-4 15 TGTGCCAGCAGCATTAGGACAGGGGGCTCAGAGACCCAGTACTTC CASSIRTGGSETQYF
few . TRBJ1-5 TRBV14 13 TGTGCCAGCAGCGGAGGTTCTTTTGGACCCCAGCATTTT CASSGGSFGPQHF
. TRBD2 TRBJ2-3 TRBV7-8 15 TGTGCCAGCAGCCTTAGCGGGAGGTGGACAGATACGCAGTATTTT CASSLSGRWTDTQYF
. TRBD2 TRBJ2-2 TRBV28 15 TGTGCCAGCACCGTCTCGGGGGGTTCGGTCGGGGAGCTGTTTTTT CASTVSGGSVGELFF
. . TRBJ1-3 TRBV4-3 16 TGCGCCAGCAGCCAAGATAGCCCAGGCCGTGGAAACACCATATATTTT CASSQDSPGRGNTIYF
. . TRBJ1-3 TRBV28 13 TGTGCCAGCAGTTGGGTGTCTGGAAACACCATATATTTT CASSWVSGNTIYF
. . TRBJ1-1 TRBV6-1 13 TGTGCCAGCAGGGGGACGGACACTAATGAAGCTTTCTTT CASRGTDTNEAFF
. . TRBJ2-6 TRBV9 18 TGTGCCAGCAGGGGGCCCGGCAGGGGTCACTCTGGGGCCAACGTCCTGACTTTC CASRGPGRGHSGANVLTF
once TRBD1 TRBJ1-3 TRBV5-8 15 TGTGCCAGCAGTCCCGACAGGGGGTCTTGGAACACCATATATTTT CASSPDRGSWNTIYF
once TRBD1 TRBJ1-4 TRBV7-3 14 TGTGCCAGCAGCCCAGGGACAGGTCGGGGTAAACTGTTTTTT CASSPGTGRGKLFF
. . TRBJ1-3 TRBV15 15 TGTGCCACCAGCAGAGATAATGGCTTTGGAAACACCATATATTTT CATSRDNGFGNTIYF
. . TRBJ2-3 TRBV19 17 TGTGCCAGTAGGCCCTTCCCCTGGGGGGAGAACACAGATACGCAGTATTTT CASRPFPWGENTDTQYF
. . TRBJ2-2 TRBV9 13 TGTGCCAGCAGCGTAGCTTTCACCGGGGAGCTGTTTTTT CASSVAFTGELFF
. TRBD1 TRBJ2-7 TRBV28 15 TGTGCCAGCAATACCCCCGGGACAGGGTCCTACGAGCAGTACTTC CASNTPGTGSYEQYF
. . TRBJ2-7 TRBV13 13 TGTGCCGTCAATAGGCCCGGGAGCTACGAGCAGTACTTC CAVNRPGSYEQYF
. . TRBJ1-4 TRBV9 15 TGTGCCAGCAGCCCCAGCGGCGCAACTAATGAAAAACTGTTTTTT CASSPSGATNEKLFF
. . TRBJ1-1 TRBV5-1 14 TGCGCCAGCAGCTCACAGGGCGGAGGCACTGAAGCTTTCTTT CASSSQGGGTEAFF
. . TRBJ2-5 TRBV5-1 15 TGCGCCAGCAGCTTGCGGGGATCCTCTGGGGAGACCCAGTACTTC CASSLRGSSGETQYF
. . TRBJ1-3 TRBV5-1 15 TGCGCCAGCAGCCCCCTCGGGGATTCTGGAAACACCATATATTTT CASSPLGDSGNTIYF
once . TRBJ1-3 TRBV5-1 15 TGCGCCAGCAGCCCCGATACCAACTCTGGAAACACCATATATTTT CASSPDTNSGNTIYF
. TRBD1 TRBJ1-5 TRBV28 15 TGTGCCAGCAGTTGGCCGGGACAGGGGAGGCAGCCCCAGCATTTT CASSWPGQGRQPQHF
. TRBD1 TRBJ1-1 TRBV2 14 TGTGCCAGCACCCTACAGGGGATGAACACTGAAGCTTTCTTT CASTLQGMNTEAFF
. . TRBJ2-2 TRBV11-2 15 TGTGCCAGCACCAACCGTCGGGGGTACACCGGGGAGCTGTTTTTT CASTNRRGYTGELFF
. TRBD2 TRBJ2-1 TRBV14 13 TGTGCCAGCAGCCAAGACTTAAGCGGGGTACAGTTCTTC CASSQDLSGVQFF